The 24 T cell receptor beta chains reported below all come from one sample, sequenced in a study of TET2 disruption in CD19-targeted CAR T cells. Treatment indicated: autologous CTL019 cells: CD19 CAR with 4-1BB and CD3 zeta domains. Their target antigens are unknown. Here immunoSEQ multiplex PCR was the method, and the copy in TCRdb shows in-frame clones only, minus some. Recorded here are fewer than 30,000 clones; the top ten clones represent approximately 2%. Sequencing was performed on CD8- CAR+ T cells sorted from cultured blood T cells, taken for CD19 CAR T cell therapy. Subset indicated: CD8-negative CAR-positive T cells from the infusion product. All receptors derive from an older man with chronic lymphocytic leukemia.

With respect to this clone: The read finishes 3 residues shy of the CDR3 end, and the germline J gene is used to complete it. The same CDR3 arises from other DNA sequences in this sample as well. J is TRBJ1-2 and V is TRBV7-3; 7 bases fit TRBD1. The CDR3 totals 13 residues. CDR1 is SGHTA, CDR2 FQGTGA, per germline. The CDR3 region is CASSSGQLSRYTF. CDR3 DNA (partial): TGTGCCAGCAGCTCGGGACAGCTCAGCCGC.

Of note for this clone: The read is 3 residues too short to cover the CDR3 end, so that end is filled in from the germline J gene. The V gene is TRBV7-9, the J gene TRBJ2-1; possible D gene TRBD1, 6 bases. V was shortened by 1 base and J by 8 bases, with 12 bases between the two germline ends. The CDR3 runs 14 residues. Looked up from germline, CDR1 is SEHNR and CDR2 is FQNEAQ (reference sequence). The CDR3 sequence: CASSLGGRVDEQFF. The part of the CDR3 DNA that was read is TGTGCCAGCAGCTTAGGGGGGCGCGTCGATGAG.

Details on this clone: The read is 3 residues too short to cover the CDR3 end, so that end is filled in from the germline J gene. The gene calls are TRBV7-3 and TRBJ2-3; D tentatively reads TRBD1 or TRBD2 (7 bases each). Germline V gene sequence: CDR1 SGHTA, CDR2 FQGTGA. This CDR3 contains 15 residues. Trimming removed 1 base from V and 4 bases from J, with 12 bases in between. The CDR3 sequence: CASSLRQGGSDTQYF. CDR3 DNA, as far as it was read: TGTGCCAGCAGCTTAAGACAGGGAGGGTCAGATACG.

Concerning this clone itself: The read comes to an end 3 residues before the CDR3 does, leaving the germline J gene to fill in the end. This chain connects TRBV7-9 to TRBJ1-1, with 7 bases lining up with TRBD1. Germline CDR1 SEHNR, CDR2 FQNEAQ (reference sequence). There are 15 residues in the CDR3. CDR3 loop: CASSRTGQVTYEAFF. CDR3 DNA (partial): TGTGCCAGCAGCCGGACTGGACAGGTTACCTACGAG.

Regarding this clone: With the read ending 3 residues before the CDR3 end, the germline J gene is used to fill in that end. The chain couples TRBV7-2 to TRBJ1-2, with 8 bases matching TRBD1. This CDR3 is 13 amino acids long. Germline V gene data show CDR1 as SGHTA and CDR2 as FQGNSA. CDR3 DNA, as far as it was read: TGTGCCAGCGGACGGGACAGGTCCTCCGAC. It yields the protein CASGRDRSSD. The entire CDR3 protein is CASGRDRSSDYTF.

Comments on this clone: The sequenced fragment ends 3 residues before the CDR3 boundary, so the rest is inferred from the germline J gene. This CDR3 is also generated by other DNA sequences in the sample. The chain employs TRBV7-8 and TRBJ1-1; D remains ambiguous. Deletions cut 4 bases from V and 7 bases from J, with 10 bases between. This CDR3 is 12 amino acids long. Germline V gene sequence: CDR1 SGHVS, CDR2 FQNEAQ. The CDR3 region is CASSSIQSEAFF. CDR3 bases read: TGTGCCAGCAGCTCGATACAGAGTGAA.

According to its frequency, this clone is medium-sized. The missing CDR3 end, 3 residues past where the read stops, is filled in from the germline J gene. This rearrangement joins TRBV30 to TRBJ2-3, with a tentative D call TRBD2 (5 bases). Looked up from germline, CDR1 is GTSNPN and CDR2 is SVGIG (reference sequence). V was shortened by 5 bases and J by 6 bases, with 9 bases between the two germline ends. The CDR3 is made up of 11 amino acids. CDR3 in amino acids: CAWEGRDTQYF. CDR3 DNA, as far as it was read: TGTGCCTGGGAGGGTCGGGATACG.

Notes on this clone: The read terminates 3 residues before the CDR3 end, so the remaining end is supplied by the germline J gene. The rearrangement uses TRBV19 and TRBJ1-1, with D perhaps matching TRBD1 (6 bases). This CDR3 is built from 16 residues. The V gene's germline CDR1 is LNHDA and CDR2 SQIVND (reference sequence). CDR3 residues: CASRGASGGFGDIAFF. The covered CDR3 bases are TGTGCCAGTAGGGGAGCTAGCGGGGGGTTCGGGGACATT.

Comments on this clone: The read is 3 residues too short to cover the CDR3 end, so that end is filled in from the germline J gene. The V call is TRBV7-4, the J call TRBJ2-1; 9 bases line up with TRBD1. Losses at the gene ends were 1 base for V and 9 bases for J; bases not matched to a gene: 10. Per the germline V gene, CDR1 is SGHVT and CDR2 is SQSDAQ. The CDR3 contains 16 residues. The CDR3 here is CASSLGGTGKGGEQFF. The sequenced part of the CDR3 DNA is TGTGCCAGCAGCTTAGGAGGGACAGGGAAAGGAGGTGAG.

With regard to this clone: The read ends 3 residues early relative to the CDR3; the germline J gene fills the gap. V gene TRBV12-5 combines with J gene TRBJ1-4, with 8 bases that match TRBD1. This CDR3 spans 15 amino acids. With 2 bases clipped from V and 6 bases from J, the junction kept 5 bases outside the gene matches. CDR1 LGHNT and CDR2 FRNRAP come from the germline V gene. Incomplete CDR3 DNA: TGTGCTAGTGGTTTGCGGCAGGGGGCTGATGAAAAA. Its protein product is CASGLRQGADEK. The whole CDR3 sequence reads CASGLRQGADEKLFF. Filled out from reference TRBV12-5 and TRBJ1-4, the complete variable domain reads DARVTQTPRHKVTEMGQEVTMRCQPILGHNTVFWYRQTMMQGLELLAYFRNRAPLDDSGMPKDRFSAEMPDATLATLKIQPSEPRDSAVYFCASGLRQGADEKLFFGSGTQLSVL.

In the case of this clone: The read terminates 3 residues before the CDR3 end, so the remaining end is supplied by the germline J gene. V is TRBV9 and J is TRBJ1-4; 7 bases are a match to TRBD1. The V segment lost 4 bases and the J segment 6 bases; nucleotides outside the gene matches: 9. Per the germline V gene, CDR1 is SGDLS and CDR2 is YYNGEE. This CDR3 contains 15 residues. CDR3 region: CASSIQGRKDEKLFF. The DNA read from the CDR3 is TGTGCCAGCAGCATACAGGGGAGGAAAGATGAAAAA.

As to this clone: From the germline J gene comes the end of the CDR3, since the read stops 3 residues before it. The chain employs TRBV7-8 and TRBJ2-7; no clear D gene. The germline CDR1 and CDR2 sequences are SGHVS and FQNEAQ. Trimming took off 1 base at V and 3 bases at J, with 7 bases between the two ends. CDR3 size: 13 residues. CDR3 sequence reads: CASSLGPVYEQYF. The sequenced CDR3 bases are TGTGCCAGCAGCTTAGGTCCAGTCTACGAG.

With regard to this clone: The CDR3 is cut off 3 residues early in the read; its end comes from the germline J gene. J is TRBJ2-3 and V is TRBV7-9, with unresolved D. Germline CDR1 is SEHNR and CDR2 is FQNEAQ (reference sequence). CDR3 length equals 13 residues. Trimming stripped 5 bases from V and 6 bases from J, with 12 bases between. This chain's CDR3 is CASSPTLRDTQYF. The sequenced CDR3 bases are TGTGCCAGCAGCCCCACCCTGAGGGATACG.

As regards this clone: The missing CDR3 end, 3 residues past where the read stops, is filled in from the germline J gene. The V call is TRBV10-1, the J call TRBJ1-1, with 8 positions matching TRBD1. The junction had 8 bases not matched to a gene; V was cut back by 5 bases and J by 6 bases. Germline V gene data show CDR1 as WNHNN and CDR2 as SYGVQD (reference sequence). The CDR3 covers 14 residues. The CDR3 spells CASSRTGQGPEAFF. The part of the CDR3 DNA that was read is TGCGCCAGCAGTCGGACCGGACAGGGCCCTGAA.

Note on this clone: The CDR3 end falls 3 residues outside the read, so it is completed with the germline J gene. The chain carries TRBV5-1 and TRBJ1-1; 11 nucleotides agree with TRBD1. The CDR3 spans 14 residues. Germline values: CDR1 SGHRS, CDR2 YFSETQ. CDR3 in amino acids: CASSLDGQGAVAFF. CDR3 DNA (partial): TGCGCCAGCAGCTTGGACGGACAGGGGGCTGTA.

As regards this clone: The read gets to within 3 residues of the CDR3 end, and the germline J gene fills in the rest. The rearrangement links TRBV7-3 to TRBJ2-6; D gene uncertain. V lost 4 bases, J lost 0 bases, and 13 bases lay in between. Looked up from germline, CDR1 is SGHTA and CDR2 is FQGTGA. The CDR3 length is 17 residues. CDR3 DNA, as far as it was read: TGTGCCAGCAGCTCGAAGGCCATCAGCTCTGGGGCCAACGTC. This translates into CASSSKAISSGANV. The CDR3 reads in full as CASSSKAISSGANVLTF.

As concerns this clone: The missing CDR3 end, 3 residues past where the read stops, is filled in from the germline J gene. V usage is TRBV7-6 and J usage is TRBJ1-4; 9 bases map to TRBD1. CDR1 SGHVS and CDR2 FNYEAQ come from the germline V gene. Losses at the gene ends were 5 bases for V and 8 bases for J; bases not matched to a gene: 6. This CDR3 is built from 14 residues. The CDR3 bases that were read are TGTGCCAGCAGCGCCACGGGACAGGGCGAAAAA. It is translated as CASSATGQGEK. The full CDR3 sequence reads CASSATGQGEKLFF.

As regards this clone: Read sequence stops 3 residues before the CDR3 end, and the germline J gene provides the missing end. The rearrangement joins TRBV12-3 or TRBV12-4 to TRBJ1-1; TRBD1 agrees at 10 bases. This CDR3 contains 14 residues. The junction had 4 bases not matched to a gene; V was cut back by 5 bases and J by 4 bases. Incomplete CDR3 DNA: TGTGCCAGCAGTAGGGACAGGGGCGCCACTGAA. It translates to CASSRDRGATE. The complete CDR3 reads CASSRDRGATEAFF.

Turning to this clone: The read halts 3 residues ahead of the CDR3 end, with the missing end drawn from the germline J gene. The chain has TRBV19 and TRBJ1-2; 8 nucleotides align to TRBD1. This CDR3 has 14 amino acids. Germline CDR1 reads LNHDA; CDR2 reads SQIVND (reference sequence). The CDR3 spells CASMGQAGEYDYTF. The sequenced CDR3 bases are TGTGCCAGTATGGGACAGGCTGGAGAATACGAC. Using reference TRBV19 and TRBJ1-2 for the parts outside the CDR3, the full variable domain is DGGITQSPKYLFRKEGQNVTLSCEQNLNHDAMYWYRQDPGQGLRLIYYSQIVNDFQKGDIAEGYSVSREKKESFPLTVTSAQKNPTAFYLCASMGQAGEYDYTFGSGTRLTVV.

Notes on this clone: The read finishes 3 residues shy of the CDR3 end, and the germline J gene is used to complete it. The chain links TRBV5-1 to TRBJ2-1, with a tentative D call TRBD2 (7 bases). The CDR3 length is 14 residues. The germline gives CDR1 SGHRS, CDR2 YFSETQ. The V end was cut by 4 bases, the J end by 7 bases, with 15 bases between. CDR3 region: CASSKGDGGNEQFF. The CDR3 DNA, read in part, is TGCGCCAGCAGCAAGGGGGACGGGGGGAATGAG.

Regarding this clone: The read ends 3 residues early relative to the CDR3; the germline J gene fills the gap. The chain joins TRBV12-3 or TRBV12-4 to TRBJ1-3, with 7 nucleotides matching TRBD1. The trim removed 3 bases at V and 4 bases at J, leaving 12 bases unmatched. The CDR3 has 17 amino acids. CDR3 DNA, as far as it was read: TGTGCCAGCAGTTTGGGTTCTGACAGGGCAGGAGGAAACACC. Protein: CASSLGSDRAGGNT. The complete CDR3 reads CASSLGSDRAGGNTIYF.

A word on this clone: The CDR3 end is not reached by the read, which stops 3 residues before it; the germline J gene fills it in. The chain uses TRBV7-2 and TRBJ1-2, with 8 bases matching TRBD1. The germline V gene has CDR1 SGHTA and CDR2 FQGNSA. The CDR3 has 15 amino acids. CDR3 region: CASSLGQGPTTSYTF. CDR3 DNA, as far as it was read: TGTGCCAGCAGCTTAGGACAGGGGCCTACTACATCC.

On this clone: The CDR3 is cut off 3 residues early in the read; its end comes from the germline J gene. J is TRBJ2-2 and V is TRBV5-6, with TRBD1 matching over 7 bases. CDR1 and CDR2 (germline): SGHDT, YYEEEE. The CDR3 sequence is 14 residues long. V lost 9 bases and J lost 6; bases outside the gene matches: 11. The covered CDR3 bases are TGTGCCACCCGAGACGAGGGGGCGGCCGGGGAG. Its translation is CATRDEGAAGE. The complete CDR3 protein is CATRDEGAAGELFF.

On this clone itself: The CDR3 end falls 3 residues outside the read, so it is completed with the germline J gene. The sample holds other DNA sequences that translate to the same CDR3. The chain uses TRBV18 and TRBJ1-1; 7 nucleotides align to TRBD1. Germline CDR1 KGHSH, CDR2 LQKENI. This CDR3 has 15 residues. CDR3 region: CASSPEMTGQETAFF. The sequenced part of the CDR3 DNA is TGTGCCAGCTCACCAGAAATGACAGGGCAAGAGACC.